This is a list of T cell receptor beta chains from one sample in a study of OX40 agonist ivuxolimab in advanced cancers. Here immunoSEQ multiplex PCR was the method, and the copy in TCRdb shows in-frame clones only, minus some. The profile covers roughly 35,000 clones, with about 86% appearing a single time and 2% to 3% taken by the ten largest. Here the sequenced sample was CD4+ or CD8+ T cells sorted from blood, taken in a trial of the OX40 agonist ivuxolimab. The receptors stem from an adult with an advanced solid tumor such as melanoma, head and neck, liver or kidney cancer. CDR3s include the opening cysteine and the closing phenylalanine or tryptophan. Each record gives: J gene, clone size, V gene, D gene, CDR3 protein, CDR3 DNA. D genes are given only for firm matches. Not all rows give a size; the values are once, few, many and, for expanded clones, a class.

TRBJ1-2 . TRBV2 . CASSEGPYGYTF TGTGCCAGCAGTGAGGGACCGTATGGCTACACCTTC
TRBJ1-6 . TRBV9 . CARSVGGGLAPLHF TGTGCCCGCAGCGTCGGGGGGGGGCTAGCGCCCCTCCACTTT
TRBJ2-5 . TRBV30 . CAWSVRGSGTQYF TGTGCCTGGAGTGTACGTGGGTCGGGGACCCAGTACTTC
TRBJ1-1 . TRBV5-1 . CASSLDTTNTEAFF TGCGCCAGCAGCTTGGACACAACGAACACTGAAGCTTTCTTT
TRBJ2-2 . TRBV5-1 . CASRHAAGRNTGELFF TGCGCCAGCAGACATGCGGCCGGTCGCAACACCGGGGAGCTGTTTTTT
TRBJ2-5 . TRBV7-9 . CASSFRGGGEFETQYF TGTGCCAGCAGCTTCCGTGGTGGGGGAGAATTCGAGACCCAGTACTTC
TRBJ2-7 . TRBV14 . CASSQGGQGTYEQYF TGTGCCAGCAGCCAAGGGGGGCAGGGAACCTACGAGCAGTACTTC
TRBJ2-7 . TRBV19 TRBD1 CASSIDRGRSHEQYF TGTGCCAGTAGTATCGACAGGGGACGCTCCCACGAGCAGTACTTC
TRBJ1-6 . TRBV12-5 . CASGSSAGPLHF TGTGCTAGTGGTTCGTCTGCGGGGCCCCTCCACTTT
TRBJ2-7 once TRBV27 . CASSRGESYEQYF TGTGCCAGCAGTAGGGGGGAGTCTTACGAGCAGTACTTC
TRBJ1-1 . TRBV2 . CASILGGRMNTEAFF TGTGCCAGCATTCTGGGGGGGCGTATGAACACTGAAGCTTTCTTT
TRBJ2-3 . TRBV5-4 . CASSNRDSGTDTQYF TGTGCCAGCAGCAACCGGGACTCAGGCACAGATACGCAGTATTTT
TRBJ2-7 . TRBV5-1 . CASSLPQGNEQYF TGCGCCAGCAGCTTGCCCCAGGGTAACGAGCAGTACTTC
TRBJ1-1 . TRBV19 . CASSIPGDTEAFF TGTGCCAGTAGTATCCCAGGGGATACTGAAGCTTTCTTT
TRBJ1-6 . TRBV6-1 . CASRSPAGIGSPLHF TGTGCCAGCAGGTCCCCGGCAGGGATCGGTTCACCCCTCCACTTT
TRBJ2-5 . TRBV11-2 TRBD2 CASSLVRGGQQQYF TGTGCCAGCAGCTTAGTGCGGGGAGGGCAACAGCAGTACTTC
TRBJ2-5 . TRBV15 TRBD1 CATRDRESSETQYF TGTGCCACCAGAGACAGGGAATCTTCGGAGACCCAGTACTTC
TRBJ1-2 . TRBV5-8 . CASSLVGWGYTF TGTGCCAGCAGCTTGGTAGGGTGGGGCTACACCTTC
TRBJ2-1 . TRBV5-4 TRBD2 CASSSPGGPDNEQFF TGTGCCAGCAGCTCCCCGGGAGGGCCCGACAATGAGCAGTTCTTC
TRBJ1-2 few TRBV7-9 TRBD1 CASSVQGGRGVQGYTF TGTGCCAGCAGCGTACAAGGGGGCAGGGGAGTGCAAGGCTACACCTTC
TRBJ2-7 . TRBV6-5 . CASSYSELSYEQYF TGTGCCAGCAGTTACTCGGAGCTCTCCTACGAGCAGTACTTC
TRBJ2-1 . TRBV13 . CASSSTGGLYNEQFF TGTGCCAGCAGCTCGACTGGGGGGCTTTACAATGAGCAGTTCTTC
TRBJ1-2 . TRBV4-1 TRBD1 CASSPSADRANGYTF TGCGCCAGCAGCCCCTCCGCGGACAGGGCGAATGGCTACACCTTC
TRBJ2-1 few TRBV5-1 . CASSPGLLGNEQFF TGCGCCAGCAGCCCAGGCCTTTTAGGAAATGAGCAGTTCTTC
TRBJ2-7 . TRBV27 TRBD2 CASSSGLAPAYEQYF TGTGCCAGCAGTTCGGGACTAGCGCCTGCCTACGAGCAGTACTTC
TRBJ2-7 . TRBV5-1 . CASGATGLGAYEQYF TGCGCCAGCGGGGCCACAGGGCTGGGGGCCTACGAGCAGTACTTC
TRBJ1-5 . TRBV4-2 . CASSQALGANQPQHF TGTGCCAGCAGCCAAGCGCTCGGGGCCAATCAGCCCCAGCATTTT
TRBJ1-3 . TRBV11-1 . CASRPTGNSGNTIYF TGTGCCAGCAGACCCACAGGGAACTCTGGAAACACCATATATTTT
TRBJ2-1 . TRBV7-2 TRBD2 CASSVRRGGSYNEQFF TGTGCCAGCAGCGTAAGGCGGGGGGGCTCCTACAATGAGCAGTTCTTC
TRBJ1-1 . TRBV9 TRBD1 CASSVRPTGGTEAFF TGTGCCAGCAGCGTAAGGCCCACAGGGGGCACTGAAGCTTTCTTT
TRBJ1-5 few TRBV19 . CARKWHQPQHF TGTGCCAGAAAGTGGCATCAGCCCCAGCATTTT
TRBJ1-1 . TRBV7-3 . CASSNGQTTEAFF TGTGCCAGCAGCAACGGACAGACAACTGAAGCTTTCTTT